This TCR beta chain came from a study of T cell repertoires in cytomegalovirus infection. Study in general: HLA-C-restricted CMV epitopes, recently identified, and well-studied HLA-B-restricted ones were used by the study. Both a matching HLA type and CMV infection were indicated by public TCR beta signatures. Overall study findings and caveats: Clonotype analysis showed dominance of the ex vivo response by HLA-C-restricted CMV-specific TCR beta clonotypes. Carriage of CMV together with the relevant HLA was identifiable through cumulative public TCR beta family frequency.

This clonotype was seen a handful of times. As yet, its antigen is unknown. The CDR3 runs 16 residues. The V gene lost 6 bases and the J gene lost 0 bases, with 18 bases spanning the gap. The germline V gene encodes CDR1 SGHDT and CDR2 YYEEEE. One entry per CDR3 protein, called by TCRdb with MiXCR from the reads. The sample carries about a million distinct CDR3 sequences, about a third recorded once. The specimen comprised cultured CD8+ T cells from PBMCs, sampled from culture after CMV antigen stimulation. The source is a human donor in good health (CMV status not recorded). Some clones in this sample may be carry-over from other donors' samples. The chain employs TRBV5-6 and TRBJ1-1; D may be TRBD1 (6 bases). The CDR3 region has the DNA TGTGCCAGCACACTCAGCAGGGGATGGATGAACACTGAAGCTTTCTTT. Its translation: CASTLSRGWMNTEAFF.